This T cell receptor (beta chain) was obtained from a study of T cell responses to AZD1222 COVID-19 vaccine. Study details: Second-dose recipients at about 4 or about 12 weeks were treated as one pooled group. Findings and caveats of the study: Vaccination with two AZD1222 doses was followed by a rise in Spike-specific TCR breadth and depth. The span of vaccine-associated CD4 TCRs extended across spike, with dominance at 160-218 and 743-854.

Details on this clone: Its antigen is currently unknown.

TCRdb keeps only in-frame clones here, not all; method: immunoSEQ multiplex PCR. The top ten hold roughly 3.1% of the sample, which has roughly 130,000 clones, more than 85% seen once. This CDR3 has 17 residues. Trimming removed 5 bases from V and 1 base from J, with 18 bases in between. Germline values: CDR1 SGHTA, CDR2 FQGNSA. V and J are TRBV7-2 and TRBJ2-1; possible D gene TRBD2, 5 bases. The sequence was collected from an adult in good health. The material sequenced was peripheral blood, taken on day 0 of AZD1222 vaccination. The CDR3 region has the DNA TGTGCCAGCAGCCTATGGTCTAGGGCGGGTTCCTACAATGAGCAGTTCTTC. It codes for CASSLWSRAGSYNEQFF.